One T cell receptor (beta chain) is described in this entry. This sample is drawn from a study of T cell changes during pregnancy in multiple sclerosis. The method was immunoSEQ multiplex PCR; TCRdb's version includes in-frame clones alone and lacks a portion of them. The table includes 29,000 or so clones, around 89% detected once. This CDR3 region has 15 residues. The receptor was isolated from a female donor with multiple sclerosis, enrolled in a pregnancy study. The J gene is TRBJ2-1, the V gene TRBV12-2; the table gives TRBD2 as D, unverified against the DNA. TRBV12-2 is a pseudogene segment. Sequenced here: CD8+ T cells from peripheral blood mononuclear cells, sampled in the second trimester of pregnancy. The CDR3 DNA reads as TGTGCAAGTCGCTTAGAGGGGGGGGCAAGCAATGAGCAGTTCTTC. Its protein is CASRLEGGASNEQFF.